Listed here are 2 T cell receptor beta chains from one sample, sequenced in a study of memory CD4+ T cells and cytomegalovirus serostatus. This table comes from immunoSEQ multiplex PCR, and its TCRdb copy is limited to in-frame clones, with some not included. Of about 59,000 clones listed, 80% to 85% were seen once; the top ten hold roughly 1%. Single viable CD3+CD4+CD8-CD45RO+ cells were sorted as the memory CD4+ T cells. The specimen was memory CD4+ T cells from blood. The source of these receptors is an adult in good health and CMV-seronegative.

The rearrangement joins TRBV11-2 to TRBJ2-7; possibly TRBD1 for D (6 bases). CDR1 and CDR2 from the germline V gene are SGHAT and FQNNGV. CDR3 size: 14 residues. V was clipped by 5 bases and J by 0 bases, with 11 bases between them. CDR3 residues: CASSPGTSSYEQYF. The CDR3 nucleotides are TGTGCCAGCAGCCCCGGGACATCCTCCTACGAGCAGTACTTC.

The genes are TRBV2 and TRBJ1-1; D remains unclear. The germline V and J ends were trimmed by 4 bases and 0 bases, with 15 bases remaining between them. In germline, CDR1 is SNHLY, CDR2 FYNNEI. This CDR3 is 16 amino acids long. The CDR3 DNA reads TGTGCCAGCAGTGTAGAGGGAGGTAAAATGAACACTGAAGCTTTCTTT. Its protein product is CASSVEGGKMNTEAFF.